This T cell receptor (beta chain) was captured by sequencing in a study of STAT5B mutations in CD4+ large granular lymphocyte leukemia. TCRdb's copy holds only in-frame clones and misses some; the assay was immunoSEQ multiplex PCR. This sample has 30,000 to 40,000 clones, with 69% found just once. The sequence derives from a human donor in good health. Sample: CD4+ T cells from blood buffy coats.

CDR3 region: CASSVASGGAGELFF. CDR3 nucleotide sequence: TGTGCCAGCAGCGTAGCTAGCGGGGGGGCCGGGGAGCTGTTTTTT. This chain connects TRBV9 to TRBJ2-2; 12 bases are a match to TRBD2. Losses at the gene ends were 0 bases for V and 6 bases for J; bases not matched to a gene: 0. This CDR3 is 15 amino acids long. Germline values: CDR1 SGDLS, CDR2 YYNGEE. Using reference TRBV9 and TRBJ2-2 for the parts outside the CDR3, the full variable domain is DSGVTQTPKHLITATGQRVTLRCSPRSGDLSVYWYQQSLDQGLQFLIQYYNGEERAKGNILERFSAQQFPDLHSELNLSSLELGDSALYFCASSVASGGAGELFFGEGSRLTVL.